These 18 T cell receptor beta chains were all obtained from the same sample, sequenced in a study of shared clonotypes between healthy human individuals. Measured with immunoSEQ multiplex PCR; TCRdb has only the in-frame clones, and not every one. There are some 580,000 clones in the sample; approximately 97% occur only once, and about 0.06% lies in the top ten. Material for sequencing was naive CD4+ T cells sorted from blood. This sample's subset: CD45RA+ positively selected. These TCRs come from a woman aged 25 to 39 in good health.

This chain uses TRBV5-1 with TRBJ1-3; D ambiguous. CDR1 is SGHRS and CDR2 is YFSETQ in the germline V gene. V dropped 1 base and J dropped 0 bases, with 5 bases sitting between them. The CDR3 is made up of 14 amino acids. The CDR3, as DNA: TGCGCCAGCAGCTTGACTAGCTCTGGAAACACCATATATTTT. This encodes CASSLTSSGNTIYF.

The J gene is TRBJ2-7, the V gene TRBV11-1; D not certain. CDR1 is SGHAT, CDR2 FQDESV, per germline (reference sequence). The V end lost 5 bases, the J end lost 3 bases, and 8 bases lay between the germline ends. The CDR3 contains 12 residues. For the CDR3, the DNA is TGTGCCAGCAGCCCAACGGGCTACGAGCAGTACTTC. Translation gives CASSPTGYEQYF. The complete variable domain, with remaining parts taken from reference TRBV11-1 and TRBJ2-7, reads EAEVAQSPRYKITEKSQAVAFWCDPISGHATLYWYRQILGQGPELLVQFQDESVVDDSQLPKDRFSAERLKGVDSTLKIQPAELGDSAMYLCASSPTGYEQYFGPGTRLTVT.

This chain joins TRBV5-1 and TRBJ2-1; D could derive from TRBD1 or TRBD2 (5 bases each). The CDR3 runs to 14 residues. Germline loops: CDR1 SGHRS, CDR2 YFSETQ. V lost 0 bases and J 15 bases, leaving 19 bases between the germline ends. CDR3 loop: CASSLGQELGTRFF. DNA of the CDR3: TGCGCCAGCAGCTTGGGGCAGGAACTTGGGACGCGGTTCTTC. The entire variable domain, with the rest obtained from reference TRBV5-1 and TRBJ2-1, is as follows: KAGVTQTPRYLIKTRGQQVTLSCSPISGHRSVSWYQQTPGQGLQFLFEYFSETQRNKGNFPGRFSGRQFSNSRSEMNVSTLELGDSALYLCASSLGQELGTRFFGPGTRLTVL.

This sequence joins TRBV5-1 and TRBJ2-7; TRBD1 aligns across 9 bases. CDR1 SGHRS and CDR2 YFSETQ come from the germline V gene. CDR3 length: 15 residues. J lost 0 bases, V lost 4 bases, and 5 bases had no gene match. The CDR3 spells CASSAGQGSSYEQYF. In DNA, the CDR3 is TGCGCCAGCAGCGCCGGACAGGGGTCCTCCTACGAGCAGTACTTC. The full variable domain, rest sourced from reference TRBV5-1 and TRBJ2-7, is KAGVTQTPRYLIKTRGQQVTLSCSPISGHRSVSWYQQTPGQGLQFLFEYFSETQRNKGNFPGRFSGRQFSNSRSEMNVSTLELGDSALYLCASSAGQGSSYEQYFGPGTRLTVT.

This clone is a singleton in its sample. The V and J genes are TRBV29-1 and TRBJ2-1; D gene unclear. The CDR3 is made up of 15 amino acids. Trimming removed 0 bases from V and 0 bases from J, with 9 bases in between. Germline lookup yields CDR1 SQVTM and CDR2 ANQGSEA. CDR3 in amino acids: CSVEEIWSSYNEQFF. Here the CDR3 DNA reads TGCAGCGTTGAAGAAATCTGGAGCTCCTACAATGAGCAGTTCTTC.

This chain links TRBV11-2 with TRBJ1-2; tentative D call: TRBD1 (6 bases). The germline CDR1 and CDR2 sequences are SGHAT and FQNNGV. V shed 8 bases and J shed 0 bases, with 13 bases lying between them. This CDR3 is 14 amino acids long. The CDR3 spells CASSPQGSNYGYTF. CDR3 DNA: TGTGCCAGCTCCCCCCAGGGGTCTAACTATGGCTACACCTTC.

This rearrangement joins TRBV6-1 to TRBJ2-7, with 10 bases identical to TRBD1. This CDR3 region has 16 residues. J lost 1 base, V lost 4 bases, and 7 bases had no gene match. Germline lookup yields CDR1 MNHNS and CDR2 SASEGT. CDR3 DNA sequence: TGTGCCAGCAGTGTCAGACCGGGACAGGGGTCCTACGAGCAGTACTTC. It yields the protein CASSVRPGQGSYEQYF.

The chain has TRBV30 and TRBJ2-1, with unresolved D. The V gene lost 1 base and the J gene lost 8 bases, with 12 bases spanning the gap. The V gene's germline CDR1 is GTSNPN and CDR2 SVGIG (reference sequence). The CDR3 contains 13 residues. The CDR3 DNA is TGTGCCTGGAGTGCGGTACCTTCCCATGAGCAGTTCTTC. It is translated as CAWSAVPSHEQFF.

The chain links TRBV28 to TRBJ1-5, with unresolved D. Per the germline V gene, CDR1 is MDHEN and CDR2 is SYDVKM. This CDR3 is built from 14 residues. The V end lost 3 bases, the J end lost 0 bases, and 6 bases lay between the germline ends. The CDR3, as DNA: TGTGCCAGCAGTTTTGATTATAGCAATCAGCCCCAGCATTTT. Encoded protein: CASSFDYSNQPQHF.

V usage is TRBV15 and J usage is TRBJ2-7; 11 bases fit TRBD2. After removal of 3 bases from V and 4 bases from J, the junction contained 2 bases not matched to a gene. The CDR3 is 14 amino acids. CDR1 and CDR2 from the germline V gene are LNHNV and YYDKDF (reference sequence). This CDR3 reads CATSRGLAEYEQYF. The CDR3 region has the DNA TGTGCCACCAGCAGGGGACTAGCGGAGTACGAGCAGTACTTC.

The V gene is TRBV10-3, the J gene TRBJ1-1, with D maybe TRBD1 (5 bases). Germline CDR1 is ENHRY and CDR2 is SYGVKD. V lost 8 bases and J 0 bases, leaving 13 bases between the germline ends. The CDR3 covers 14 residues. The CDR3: CAIAAGGMNTEAFF. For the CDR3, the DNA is TGTGCCATCGCCGCGGGGGGGATGAACACTGAAGCTTTCTTT.

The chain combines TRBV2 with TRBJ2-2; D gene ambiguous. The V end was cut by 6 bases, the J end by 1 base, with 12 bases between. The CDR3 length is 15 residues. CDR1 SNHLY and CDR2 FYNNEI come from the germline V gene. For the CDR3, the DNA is TGTGCCAGCAGGTGGGCGACCGGGAACACCGGGGAGCTGTTTTTT. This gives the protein CASRWATGNTGELFF. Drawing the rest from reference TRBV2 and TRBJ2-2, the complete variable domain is EPEVTQTPSHQVTQMGQEVILRCVPISNHLYFYWYRQILGQKVEFLVSFYNNEISEKSEIFDDQFSVERPDGSNFTLKIRSTKLEDSAMYFCASRWATGNTGELFFGEGSRLTVL.

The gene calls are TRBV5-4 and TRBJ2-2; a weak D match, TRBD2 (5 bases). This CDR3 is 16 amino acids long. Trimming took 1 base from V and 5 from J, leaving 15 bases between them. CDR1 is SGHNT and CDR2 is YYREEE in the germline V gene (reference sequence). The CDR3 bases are TGTGCCAGCAGCTTGCGGCAGGAGGAAATTACCGGGGAGCTGTTTTTT. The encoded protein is CASSLRQEEITGELFF.

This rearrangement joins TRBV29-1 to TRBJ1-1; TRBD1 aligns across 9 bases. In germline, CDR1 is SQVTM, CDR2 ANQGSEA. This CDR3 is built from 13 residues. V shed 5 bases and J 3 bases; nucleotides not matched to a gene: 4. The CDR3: CSVRDRADTEAFF. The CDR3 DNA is TGCAGCGTTCGGGACAGGGCTGACACTGAAGCTTTCTTT.

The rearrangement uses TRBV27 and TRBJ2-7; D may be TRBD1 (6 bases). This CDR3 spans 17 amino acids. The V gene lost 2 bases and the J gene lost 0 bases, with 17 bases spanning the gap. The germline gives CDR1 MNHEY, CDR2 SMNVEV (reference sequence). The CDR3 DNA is TGTGCCAGCAGTTTAATGGCCACAGGGAGCGACTCCTACGAGCAGTACTTC. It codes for CASSLMATGSDSYEQYF.

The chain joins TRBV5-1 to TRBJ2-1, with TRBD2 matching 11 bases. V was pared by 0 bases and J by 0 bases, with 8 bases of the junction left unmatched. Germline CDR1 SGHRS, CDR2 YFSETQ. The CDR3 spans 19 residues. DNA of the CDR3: TGCGCCAGCAGCTTGGCCGGGGGGACTAGCGGTATCTCCTACAATGAGCAGTTCTTC. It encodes CASSLAGGTSGISYNEQFF. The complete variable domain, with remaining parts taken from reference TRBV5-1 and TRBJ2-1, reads KAGVTQTPRYLIKTRGQQVTLSCSPISGHRSVSWYQQTPGQGLQFLFEYFSETQRNKGNFPGRFSGRQFSNSRSEMNVSTLELGDSALYLCASSLAGGTSGISYNEQFFGPGTRLTVL.

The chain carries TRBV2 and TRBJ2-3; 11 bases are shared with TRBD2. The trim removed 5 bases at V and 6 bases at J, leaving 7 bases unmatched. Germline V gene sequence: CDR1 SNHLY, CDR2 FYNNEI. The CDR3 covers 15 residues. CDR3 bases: TGTGCCAGCAGTACCCTTGGACTAGCGGGCGATACGCAGTATTTT. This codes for CASSTLGLAGDTQYF. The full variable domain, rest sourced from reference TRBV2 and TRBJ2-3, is EPEVTQTPSHQVTQMGQEVILRCVPISNHLYFYWYRQILGQKVEFLVSFYNNEISEKSEIFDDQFSVERPDGSNFTLKIRSTKLEDSAMYFCASSTLGLAGDTQYFGPGTRLTVL.

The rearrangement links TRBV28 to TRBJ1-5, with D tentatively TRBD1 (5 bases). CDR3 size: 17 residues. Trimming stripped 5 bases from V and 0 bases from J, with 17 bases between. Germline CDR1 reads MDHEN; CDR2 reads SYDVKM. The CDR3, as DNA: TGTGCCAGCAGTCGTCTAGGGACGCGAAATAGCAATCAGCCCCAGCATTTT. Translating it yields CASSRLGTRNSNQPQHF. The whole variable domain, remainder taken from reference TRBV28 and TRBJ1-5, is DVKVTQSSRYLVKRTGEKVFLECVQDMDHENMFWYRQDPGLGLRLIYFSYDVKMKEKGDIPEGYSVSREKKERFSLILESASTNQTSMYLCASSRLGTRNSNQPQHFGDGTRLSIL.